This T cell receptor beta chain derives from a study of blood T cell repertoires in COVID-19. Across the study: Donors in the United States, Italy and Spain gave samples during acute or convalescent COVID-19.

Note on this clone: This specimen includes other DNA sequences encoding the same CDR3.

This CDR3 contains 16 residues. In germline, CDR1 is MNHEY, CDR2 SVGAGI. The ends lost 0 bases at V and 4 bases at J; junction bases unmatched: 6. Clones were sequenced by immunoSEQ multiplex PCR, and TCRdb holds only the in-frame ones, with some missing. Seen here are a few hundred thousand clones, 75% to 90% observed once, and the top ten hold approximately 5.4%. The specimen sequenced was PBMCs or T cells enriched from blood (not recorded which). The chain carries TRBV6-5 and TRBJ1-3; 7 bases match TRBD1. This TCR derives from a woman aged 50 to 60 who had recovered from COVID-19. The DNA of the CDR3 is TGTGCCAGCAGTTACTCGAGGCAGGGGGGAGGAAACACCATATATTTT. This codes for CASSYSRQGGGNTIYF.